Here is one T cell receptor beta chain with its context. Its antigen remains unidentified. Germline V gene data show CDR1 as LNHNV and CDR2 as YYDKDF (reference sequence). This CDR3 spans 13 amino acids. Between the trimmed V and J ends, which lost 0 bases and 5 bases, there was a span of 7 bases. The data were obtained in a study of multiple sclerosis patients with progressive multifocal leukoencephalopathy. Study observations and caveats: PML-onset expanded TRB clones were detectable before and during natalizumab therapy. TRBV and TRBJ usage showed no common pattern when PML developed.

Regarding time point: time of PML onset. PML in natalizumab-treated patients developed after between about 15 and 56 months of natalizumab therapy. T3 refers to blood collected at the onset of PML. The table came from immunoSEQ multiplex PCR; TCRdb's copy has only in-frame clones and leaves some out. The sample has 25,000 to 35,000 clones; more than 70% are singletons. Sample: PBMCs, taken from a patient treated with natalizumab. The V gene is TRBV15, the J gene TRBJ1-2; D unclear. This sequence originates from a young woman with progressive multifocal leukoencephalopathy. CDR3 sequence reads: CATSRDQIYGYTF. CDR3 in DNA: TGTGCCACCAGCAGAGATCAAATTTATGGCTACACCTTC. Using reference TRBV15 and TRBJ1-2 for the parts outside the CDR3, the full variable domain is DAMVIQNPRYQVTQFGKPVTLSCSQTLNHNVMYWYQQKSSQAPKLLFHYYDKDFNNEADTPDNFQSRRPNTSFCFLDIRSPGLGDTAMYLCATSRDQIYGYTFGSGTRLTVV.